The 14 T cell receptor beta chains listed next were all sequenced from one sample in a study of blood T cells in healthy people across ages. The use of a sample-barcoded 5' primer and a J-beta primer mix characterized a second PCR of about 6 to 12 cycles. TCRdb reanalysed the 5' RACE reads using MiXCR and keeps one entry per CDR3 protein. The data contain about 650,000 distinct CDR3 sequences, about 30% of them seen just once; the ten biggest clones take up over 15%. Sequenced input: blood. These receptors originate from a woman of 80 years or more in good health.

This clonotype was observed at least ten times. The chain employs TRBV11-2 and TRBJ2-1; D unresolved. V was shortened by 0 bases and J by 6 bases, with 12 bases between the two germline ends. Germline assignment: CDR1 SGHAT and CDR2 FQNNGV. This CDR3 has 15 residues. DNA for the CDR3: TGTGCCAGCAGCTTAGACTCACTTGCATCCAATGAGCAGTTCTTC. It is translated as CASSLDSLASNEQFF.

This clonotype was found many times. The gene calls are TRBV14 and TRBJ2-3; the match to TRBD2 covers 11 bases. This CDR3 is built from 16 residues. The germline CDR1 and CDR2 sequences are SGHDN and FVKESK. The ends lost 3 bases at V and 3 bases at J; junction bases unmatched: 5. The CDR3 loop reads CASSQLGLAETDTQYF. CDR3 coding DNA: TGTGCCAGCAGCCAGTTGGGACTAGCGGAAACAGATACGCAGTATTTT.

This clonotype was counted at least ten times. The V call is TRBV3-1, the J call TRBJ2-5; 10 positions agree with TRBD2. This CDR3 spans 18 amino acids. The junction had 10 bases not matched to a gene; V was cut back by 0 bases and J by 3 bases. CDR1 is LGHDT, CDR2 YNNKEL, per germline (reference sequence). The CDR3: CASSQDRWERGGKETQYF. In nucleotides, the CDR3 is TGTGCCAGCAGCCAAGATCGTTGGGAGCGGGGGGGAAAAGAGACCCAGTACTTC.

This clonotype showed up many times. The V call is TRBV5-1, the J call TRBJ2-3; possible D gene TRBD1, 5 bases. The CDR3 totals 16 residues. The ends were cut back, 0 bases at V and 5 bases at J, with 16 bases in the middle. Germline lookup yields CDR1 SGHRS and CDR2 YFSETQ. CDR3 sequence: CASSLAGSNAQDTQYF. Written as DNA, the CDR3 is TGCGCCAGCAGCTTGGCAGGGTCCAACGCGCAAGATACGCAGTATTTT.

The chain is built from TRBV4-3 and TRBJ1-2; no clear D gene. The V gene's germline CDR1 is LGHNA and CDR2 YSLEER. Deletions cut 1 base from V and 5 bases from J, with 14 bases between. CDR3 size: 15 residues. The CDR3 DNA sequence: TGCGCCAGCAGCCAAGGATGGGAGTATCCTTATGGCTACACCTTC. Translating it yields CASSQGWEYPYGYTF.

The CDR3 is CASSLGTGTVNYEQYF. The CDR3 bases are TGCGCCAGCAGCTTGGGAACCGGGACAGTTAACTACGAGCAGTACTTC. The chain has TRBV5-1 and TRBJ2-4, with 7 bases matching TRBD1. The J call may be incorrect, as the DNA end agrees better with TRBJ2-7. The CDR3 runs 16 residues. In germline, CDR1 is SGHRS, CDR2 YFSETQ.

The table lists this clonotype with many counts. The chain is built from TRBV30 and TRBJ2-7; 8 bases are shared with TRBD2. Per the germline V gene, CDR1 is GTSNPN and CDR2 is SVGIG (reference sequence). Losses at the gene ends were 2 bases for V and 6 bases for J; bases not matched to a gene: 12. The CDR3 spans 15 residues. CDR3 in amino acids: CAWSFSGGASREQYF. In DNA form, the CDR3 reads TGTGCCTGGAGTTTCTCCGGGGGGGCAAGCCGCGAGCAGTACTTC.

Concerning this clonotype itself: One base away lies a much larger clone, so this may be a sequencing read error. V and J are TRBV4-1 and TRBJ1-5; D is uncertain. This CDR3 spans 14 amino acids. CDR1 and CDR2 (germline): MGHRA, YSYEKL. The CDR3: CASGQEYGYEPQHF. The CDR3 region has the DNA TGCGCCAGCGGCCAAGAATACGGGTATGAGCCCCAGCATTTT.

This clonotype has more than one count but fewer than ten. J is TRBJ2-2 and V is TRBV27, with a possible D match to TRBD1 (6 bases). Germline V gene lookup returns CDR1 MNHEY and CDR2 SMNVEV (reference sequence). This CDR3 region has 21 residues. V was cut by 5 bases and J by 2 bases, with 30 bases left in between. The CDR3 DNA is TGTGCCAGCAGTCTCCGGACAGACCGGGGACACCCTCTTACAAACACCGGGGAGCTGTTTTTT. This encodes CASSLRTDRGHPLTNTGELFF.

This clonotype was counted many times. The rearrangement links TRBV18 to TRBJ1-2; D not resolved. Germline-derived CDR1 and CDR2 are KGHSH and LQKENI. V was clipped by 3 bases and J by 4 bases, with 15 bases between them. The CDR3 has 15 residues. CDR3 in amino acids: CASSPMTSSSYGYTF. CDR3 nucleotide sequence: TGTGCCAGCTCACCTATGACTTCCTCATCCTATGGCTACACCTTC.

The J gene is TRBJ2-1, the V gene TRBV6-5; D is uncertain. CDR1 MNHEY and CDR2 SVGAGI come from the germline V gene. V gave up 0 bases and J gave up 6 bases, with 12 bases separating them. This CDR3 region has 15 residues. The CDR3 is CASSYSKFSVNEQFF. CDR3 coding DNA: TGTGCCAGCAGTTACTCGAAGTTTTCGGTCAATGAGCAGTTCTTC.

Comment on this clonotype: A much larger clonotype is one base distant, so this may be a read error. This chain links TRBV6-1 with TRBJ2-1; D unresolved. Judging by the DNA end, TRBJ2-7 fits better; the J call may be wrong. The germline V gene has CDR1 MNHNS and CDR2 SASEGT. This CDR3 region has 14 residues. The CDR3 region has the DNA TGTGCCAGCACTTGGCTAGGCTCCTACAATGAGCAGTACTTC. Protein product: CASTWLGSYNEQYF.

The rearrangement links TRBV5-1 to TRBJ2-7; D is undetermined. V gave up 0 bases and J gave up 3 bases, with 19 bases separating them. The CDR3 extends over 17 amino acids. Per germline, CDR1 SGHRS and CDR2 YFSETQ. The CDR3 sequence is CASSLVRGTPTSYEQYF. As DNA, the CDR3 is TGCGCCAGCAGCTTGGTACGTGGTACCCCGACGAGCTACGAGCAGTACTTC.

The chain links TRBV29-1 to TRBJ1-2; 9 bases fit TRBD1. The CDR3 is 13 amino acids. J lost 1 base, V lost 6 bases, and 3 bases had no gene match. CDR1 is SQVTM, CDR2 ANQGSEA, per germline. The CDR3: CSVGQGLNYGYTF. CDR3 bases: TGCAGCGTGGGACAGGGACTTAACTATGGCTACACCTTC. The whole variable domain, remainder taken from reference TRBV29-1 and TRBJ1-2, is SAVISQKPSRDICQRGTSLTIQCQVDSQVTMMFWYRQQPGQSLTLIATANQGSEATYESGFVIDKFPISRPNLTFSTLTVSNMSPEDSSIYLCSVGQGLNYGYTFGSGTRLTVV.